Described below is a single TCR beta chain sequence and its context. Its antigen is not identified. The data were obtained in a study of T-cell reconstitution after alpha-beta-depleted transplantation in children. V lost 5 bases and J lost 2, with 10 bases in between. Germline CDR1 KGHSH, CDR2 LQKENI. The CDR3 consists of 14 residues. General study findings and limits: Alpha-beta T cells present about two months after transplant were reported to originate from several hundred expanded graft clones.

Molecular barcoding with unique molecular identifiers was used for the TCRbeta library. TCRdb processed the PCR reads anew with MiXCR; each CDR3 protein has one entry. In the table there are under 750,000 distinct CDR3 sequences, under 25% of which are singletons. The sequences come from PBMCs, mostly from graft donor cells, collected 360 days after TCRalphabeta/CD19-depleted stem cell transplant. The rearrangement uses TRBV18 and TRBJ1-5, with TRBD1 as a possible D gene (5 bases). This sequence was found in a boy under three years old who had a stem cell transplant for acute myeloid leukemia, so the T cells may come from the graft donor. The CDR3 is CASSTAGGNQPQHF. The CDR3 DNA reads TGTGCCAGCTCAACAGCGGGGGGCAATCAGCCCCAGCATTTT. The full variable domain, in which reference TRBV18 and TRBJ1-5 provide the parts outside the CDR3, is NAGVMQNPRHLVRRRGQEARLRCSPMKGHSHVYWYRQLPEEGLKFMVYLQKENIIDESGMPKERFSAEFPKEGPSILRIQQVVRGDSAAYFCASSTAGGNQPQHFGDGTRLSIL.